What follows are 15 T cell receptor beta chains derived from one specimen sequenced in a study of cytomegalovirus exposure and HLA in healthy donors. TCRdb's copy holds only in-frame clones and misses some; the assay was immunoSEQ multiplex PCR. The sample has about 75,000 clones, approximately 86% seen once; the top ten hold under 3.5%. What was sequenced was PBMCs. The receptors come from a man aged 30 to 39 in good health and CMV-seronegative.

This chain connects TRBV7-3 to TRBJ2-7; 9 nucleotides agree with TRBD1. V shed 5 bases, J shed 1 base, and the junction held 9 bases outside the gene matches. The CDR3 loop spans 16 amino acids. Germline V gives CDR1 SGHTA, CDR2 FQGTGA. CDR3 in amino acids: CASSPRGTGPSYEQYF. CDR3 sequence (DNA): TGTGCCAGCAGCCCCCGCGGGACAGGGCCATCCTACGAGCAGTACTTC.

This chain uses TRBV5-8 with TRBJ2-3; the match to TRBD2 covers 11 bases. The CDR3 covers 16 residues. Germline values: CDR1 SGHTS, CDR2 YDEGEE. The V and J ends lost 3 bases and 4 bases, in that order; junction bases with no gene match: 7. CDR3 region: CASSSLAGGPSDTQYF. For the CDR3, the DNA is TGTGCCAGCAGCTCGCTAGCGGGAGGCCCCTCAGATACGCAGTATTTT. The entire variable domain, with the rest obtained from reference TRBV5-8 and TRBJ2-3, is as follows: EAGVTQSPTHLIKTRGQQATLRCSPISGHTSVYWYQQALGLGLQFLLWYDEGEERNRGNFPPRFSGRQFPNYSSELNVNALELEDSALYLCASSSLAGGPSDTQYFGPGTRLTVL.

V and J are TRBV7-8 and TRBJ2-7, with 8 bases fitting TRBD2. The CDR3 length is 16 residues. With 2 bases clipped from V and 2 bases from J, the junction kept 8 bases outside the gene matches. In germline, CDR1 is SGHVS, CDR2 FQNEAQ. Written as DNA, the CDR3 is TGTGCCAGCAGCTTACTCGCGACTAGCGTTGCCTACGAGCAGTACTTC. Its translation is CASSLLATSVAYEQYF.

The chain has TRBV2 and TRBJ1-1, with D uncertain. V was shortened by 2 bases and J by 1 base, with 5 bases between the two germline ends. Germline loops: CDR1 SNHLY, CDR2 FYNNEI. CDR3 length: 13 residues. The CDR3 reads CASSERGNTEAFF. CDR3 sequence (DNA): TGTGCCAGCAGTGAACGAGGGAACACTGAAGCTTTCTTT. Full variable domain (rest looked up from reference TRBV2 and TRBJ1-1): EPEVTQTPSHQVTQMGQEVILRCVPISNHLYFYWYRQILGQKVEFLVSFYNNEISEKSEIFDDQFSVERPDGSNFTLKIRSTKLEDSAMYFCASSERGNTEAFFGQGTRLTVV.

The rearrangement uses TRBV6-5 and TRBJ1-1; the match to TRBD1 covers 8 bases. V shed 6 bases, J shed 9 bases, and the junction held 9 bases outside the gene matches. CDR3 size: 13 residues. Germline CDR1 MNHEY, CDR2 SVGAGI. The CDR3 loop is CASRRTGFEQAFF. For the CDR3, the DNA is TGTGCCAGCAGGCGGACAGGGTTCGAGCAAGCTTTCTTT.

The CDR3 reads CATLRGGIDEQYF. The CDR3 DNA reads as TGTGCCACTCTTCGGGGGGGTATCGACGAGCAGTACTTC. This chain uses TRBV6-6 with TRBJ2-7; 8 positions agree with TRBD2. Germline CDR1 MNHNY, CDR2 SVGAGI (reference sequence). This CDR3 comprises 13 residues. V was pared by 10 bases and J by 5 bases, with 10 bases of the junction left unmatched.

The V and J genes are TRBV7-2 and TRBJ2-2, with TRBD1 matching over 7 bases. Trimming took 0 bases from V and 2 from J; bases not matched to a gene: 9. Germline V gene data show CDR1 as SGHTA and CDR2 as FQGNSA. The CDR3 is 18 amino acids. In nucleotides, the CDR3 is TGTGCCAGCAGCTTAGCGGTCTTGGGACAGCTCAACACCGGGGAGCTGTTTTTT. It specifies CASSLAVLGQLNTGELFF.

J is TRBJ2-2 and V is TRBV28; 7 nucleotides align to TRBD1. Germline V gene data show CDR1 as MDHEN and CDR2 as SYDVKM. The length of the CDR3 is 13 residues. CDR3 sequence reads: CQVRDSSTGELFF. DNA for the CDR3: TGTCAGGTACGGGACAGCTCCACCGGGGAGCTGTTTTTT.

This clone was counted a few times. CDR3 residues: CAWSVYGTPPQHF. CDR3 sequence (DNA): TGTGCCTGGAGTGTATACGGGACTCCACCCCAGCATTTT. The gene calls are TRBV30 and TRBJ1-5, with D maybe TRBD1 (5 bases). V shed 0 bases and J shed 10 bases, with 13 bases lying between them. Looked up from germline, CDR1 is GTSNPN and CDR2 is SVGIG (reference sequence). The CDR3 loop spans 13 amino acids.

This chain links TRBV5-5 with TRBJ2-5; D ambiguous. V shed 1 base and J shed 5 bases, with 6 bases lying between them. The CDR3 totals 12 residues. CDR1 SGHKS and CDR2 YYEKEE come from the germline V gene (reference sequence). CDR3 DNA: TGTGCCAGCAGCTTGTCCGTGGAGACCCAGTACTTC. The encoded protein is CASSLSVETQYF.

The chain couples TRBV18 to TRBJ2-7, with 9 bases fitting TRBD1. The CDR3 spans 16 residues. Trimming at V came to 2 bases and at J to 1 base, leaving 6 bases not matched to a gene. Germline V gene sequence: CDR1 KGHSH, CDR2 LQKENI. CDR3 loop: CASSPTQGASSYEQYF. CDR3 coding DNA: TGTGCCAGCTCACCAACACAGGGGGCTAGTTCCTACGAGCAGTACTTC.

V gene TRBV25-1 combines with J gene TRBJ2-7; D is uncertain. The germline V and J ends were trimmed by 0 bases and 6 bases, with 6 bases remaining between them. CDR1 is MGHDK and CDR2 is SYGVNS in the germline V gene. CDR3 size: 12 residues. CDR3 bases: TGTGCCAGCAGTGAATATGGGCGCGAGCAGTACTTC. Protein sequence: CASSEYGREQYF.

The V call is TRBV6-5, the J call TRBJ2-7; TRBD1 matches 7 bases. This CDR3 contains 15 residues. Germline V CDR1 and CDR2: MNHEY, SVGAGI. After removal of 0 bases from V and 3 bases from J, the junction contained 5 bases not matched to a gene. The DNA for the CDR3 is TGTGCCAGCAGTTACTCGAAACAGGGGAGCTACGAGCAGTACGTC. Protein sequence: CASSYSKQGSYEQYV.

Notes on this clone: At one of its ends the junction is not consistent with the germline gene, which may arise from a read error. The CDR3 DNA is TGTGCCAGCAGGGAAGGACTAGCGGGGGCTCACGAGCAGTACTTC. Protein sequence: CASREGLAGAHEQYF. V is TRBV6-1 and J is TRBJ2-7; 13 bases match TRBD2. This CDR3 contains 15 residues. Germline CDR1 MNHNS, CDR2 SASEGT.

The rearrangement uses TRBV30 and TRBJ1-1; D not certain. CDR1 GTSNPN and CDR2 SVGIG come from the germline V gene (reference sequence). CDR3 length: 13 amino acids. Trimming took off 4 bases at V and 5 bases at J, with 14 bases between the two ends. The CDR3 loop reads CAWTWARRTEAFF. The CDR3 DNA is TGTGCCTGGACCTGGGCCAGACGAACTGAAGCTTTCTTT.